Each of the 26 T cell receptor beta chains below was sequenced from the same sample in a study of CD8+ T cells in alopecia areata. Treatment specified: oral pan-JAK inhibitor, 5-10 mg twice daily. After isolation, RNA underwent reverse transcription to generate cDNA as the sequencing template. TCRdb keeps only in-frame clones here, not all; method: immunoSEQ multiplex PCR. Found here are under 200,000 clones, around three fifths of them singletons; the top ten hold 14%. The source was CD4+ T cells sorted from blood, collected at week 24, from a patient treated with tofacitinib. The receptors were gathered from a human donor with alopecia areata.

The chain joins TRBV30 to TRBJ1-4; no definite D call. The V end lost 0 bases, the J end lost 8 bases, and 13 bases lay between the germline ends. This CDR3 has 14 residues. CDR1 is GTSNPN and CDR2 is SVGIG in the germline V gene (reference sequence). The CDR3 DNA is TGTGCCTGGAGTGTGGGAAGGGCTGGGGAAAAACTGTTTTTT. Its protein is CAWSVGRAGEKLFF.

In its sample, this clone was seen a few times. The chain has TRBV14 and TRBJ2-2, with D perhaps TRBD2 (5 bases). The germline gives CDR1 SGHDN, CDR2 FVKESK. Trimming removed 4 bases at V and 2 bases at J, with 17 bases between. The CDR3 totals 17 residues. The CDR3 region is CASSLNGAVENTGELFF. The CDR3 coding sequence is TGTGCCAGCAGCCTCAATGGAGCGGTAGAAAACACCGGGGAGCTGTTTTTT. The whole variable domain, remainder taken from reference TRBV14 and TRBJ2-2, is EAGVTQFPSHSVIEKGQTVTLRCDPISGHDNLYWYRRVMGKEIKFLLHFVKESKQDESGMPNNRFLAERTGGTYSTLKVQPAELEDSGVYFCASSLNGAVENTGELFFGEGSRLTVL.

This clone was seen more than once but under ten times. V gene TRBV4-3 combines with J gene TRBJ2-7; no clear D gene. From germline, CDR1 is LGHNA and CDR2 YSLEER. V lost 1 base and J 3 bases, leaving 13 bases between the germline ends. The CDR3 is made up of 15 amino acids. The CDR3 region has the DNA TGCGCCAGCAGCCAAGTTCACCAGGCGGACTACGAGCAGTACTTC. As protein: CASSQVHQADYEQYF.

This sequence joins TRBV7-2 and TRBJ1-2; maybe TRBD1 (6 bases). The CDR3 totals 14 residues. V shed 5 bases and J shed 0 bases, with 10 bases lying between them. Looked up from germline, CDR1 is SGHTA and CDR2 is FQGNSA. The CDR3 nucleotides read TGTGCCAGCAGCCCGCGGACAGCTAACTATGGCTACACCTTC. Translating it yields CASSPRTANYGYTF.

CDR3 in DNA: TGTGCCAGCAGTGAGGGTCTTAGGAGACAGCCCCAGCATTTT. This translates into CASSEGLRRQPQHF. The chain has TRBV2 and TRBJ1-5; D uncertain. Trimming took off 3 bases at V and 7 bases at J, with 13 bases between the two ends. This CDR3 contains 14 residues. The V gene's germline CDR1 is SNHLY and CDR2 FYNNEI.

This clone was detected only a few times. The chain is built from TRBV29-1 and TRBJ2-1; D call uncertain. The CDR3 covers 10 residues. Trimming removed 0 bases from V and 7 bases from J, with 1 base in between. Germline lookup yields CDR1 SQVTM and CDR2 ANQGSEA. The DNA of the CDR3 is TGCAGCGTTGAAGAGAATGAGCAGTTCTTC. Translated: CSVEENEQFF.

This clone was picked up a small number of times. The gene calls are TRBV29-1 and TRBJ2-1, with D possibly TRBD2 on 5 matching bases. The length of the CDR3 is 12 residues. Germline assignment: CDR1 SQVTM and CDR2 ANQGSEA. The CDR3 region has the DNA TGCAGTCACAGTGCCCTCGGGGATGAGCAGTTCTTC. Translation: CSHSALGDEQFF.

This rearrangement joins TRBV6-1 to TRBJ1-1; D not resolved. Between the trimmed V and J ends, which lost 3 bases and 4 bases, there was a span of 3 bases. The CDR3 has 11 amino acids. Per germline, CDR1 MNHNS and CDR2 SASEGT. CDR3 nucleotides: TGTGCCAGCAGTGAGATCACTGAAGCTTTCTTT. Protein: CASSEITEAFF.

The chain links TRBV19 to TRBJ2-2; D unresolved. Deletions cut 3 bases from V and 0 bases from J, with 8 bases between. The germline CDR1 and CDR2 sequences are LNHDA and SQIVND (reference sequence). This CDR3 is 15 amino acids long. The CDR3 DNA sequence: TGTGCCAGTAGTATCCCAGGCTCGAACACCGGGGAGCTGTTTTTT. This gives the protein CASSIPGSNTGELFF.

This clone came up a few times. The chain recombines TRBV5-8 with TRBJ2-3; TRBD2 matches at 12 bases. Germline CDR1 is SGHTS and CDR2 is YDEGEE. V was clipped by 4 bases and J by 6 bases; unmatched bases: 12. CDR3 length: 17 amino acids. CDR3 DNA sequence: TGTGCCAGCAGCCTTACTACGACTAGCGGGGGATGGGATACGCAGTATTTT. Protein product: CASSLTTTSGGWDTQYF.

This clone was seen more than once but under ten times. V and J are TRBV7-2 and TRBJ2-1, with D possibly being TRBD1 (5 bases). Germline V gives CDR1 SGHTA, CDR2 FQGNSA. The CDR3 extends over 14 amino acids. V was cut by 6 bases and J by 8 bases, with 17 bases left in between. CDR3 amino acids: CASSQGLARDEQFF. In nucleotides, the CDR3 is TGTGCCAGCAGTCAGGGTTTAGCCCGCGATGAGCAGTTCTTC.

V is TRBV10-3 and J is TRBJ2-3; 8 positions match TRBD2. Trimming at V came to 3 bases and at J to 3 bases, leaving 5 bases not matched to a gene. CDR1 and CDR2 from the germline V gene are ENHRY and SYGVKD. The CDR3 is 15 amino acids. The CDR3 is CAISEVTSGTDTQYF. In DNA form, the CDR3 reads TGTGCCATCAGTGAAGTTACTAGCGGTACAGATACGCAGTATTTT.

This chain joins TRBV30 and TRBJ1-2; D ambiguous. The V gene's germline CDR1 is GTSNPN and CDR2 SVGIG (reference sequence). V shed 3 bases and J shed 2 bases, with 10 bases lying between them. The CDR3 loop spans 13 amino acids. The CDR3 nucleotides read TGTGCCTGGAGGGCCGCGGGGAACTATGGCTACACCTTC. It translates to CAWRAAGNYGYTF.

The chain uses TRBV5-1 and TRBJ2-7; 8 bases map to TRBD1. Germline-derived CDR1 and CDR2 are SGHRS and YFSETQ. The ends lost 4 bases at V and 3 bases at J; junction bases unmatched: 3. The CDR3 spans 13 residues. The CDR3: CASSIQGGYEQYF. CDR3 DNA: TGCGCCAGCAGCATACAGGGGGGCTACGAGCAGTACTTC.

This clone showed up many times. The rearrangement links TRBV29-1 to TRBJ2-5, with TRBD1 matching over 8 bases. CDR1 SQVTM and CDR2 ANQGSEA come from the germline V gene. Losses at the gene ends were 4 bases for V and 5 bases for J; bases not matched to a gene: 12. This CDR3 contains 15 residues. CDR3 protein: CSVVLLTGAVETQYF. CDR3 coding DNA: TGCAGCGTTGTTCTCTTGACAGGGGCAGTGGAGACCCAGTACTTC. The full variable domain, its missing parts supplied by reference TRBV29-1 and TRBJ2-5, is SAVISQKPSRDICQRGTSLTIQCQVDSQVTMMFWYRQQPGQSLTLIATANQGSEATYESGFVIDKFPISRPNLTFSTLTVSNMSPEDSSIYLCSVVLLTGAVETQYFGPGTRLLVL.

The V call is TRBV5-1, the J call TRBJ2-3; D is uncertain. Trimming removed 1 base from V and 0 bases from J, with 12 bases in between. CDR1 and CDR2 from the germline V gene are SGHRS and YFSETQ. This CDR3 comprises 16 residues. For the CDR3, the DNA is TGCGCCAGCAGCTTGAACGGTGGAGATAGCACAGATACGCAGTATTTT. It codes for CASSLNGGDSTDTQYF.

This chain uses TRBV2 with TRBJ2-1; perhaps TRBD1 as D (5 bases). Looked up from germline, CDR1 is SNHLY and CDR2 is FYNNEI. The CDR3 consists of 17 residues. The V gene lost 6 bases and the J gene lost 5 bases, with 23 bases spanning the gap. CDR3 nucleotide sequence: TGTGCCAGCAGCCAACCCCGGCAGGGCGCAATGAACAATGAGCAGTTCTTC. Its translation: CASSQPRQGAMNNEQFF.

In this sample, this clone turned up a few times. This chain connects TRBV5-6 to TRBJ2-2; possible D gene TRBD2, 5 bases. Trimming stripped 3 bases from V and 0 bases from J, with 12 bases between. CDR1 is SGHDT and CDR2 is YYEEEE in the germline V gene. CDR3 length equals 16 residues. The CDR3, as DNA: TGTGCCAGCAGCTCCCGGGTCGGGACGAACACCGGGGAGCTGTTTTTT. Encoded protein: CASSSRVGTNTGELFF.

This clone was recorded a few times. The chain employs TRBV29-1 and TRBJ1-2; 10 bases line up with TRBD1. Germline V gene sequence: CDR1 SQVTM, CDR2 ANQGSEA. The CDR3 contains 15 residues. V lost 2 bases, J lost 8 bases, and 11 bases stayed unmatched. The CDR3 loop is CSVELRDRGVGGYTF. The CDR3 nucleotides read TGCAGCGTTGAACTCCGGGACAGGGGTGTGGGGGGCTACACCTTC.

The genes are TRBV6-1 and TRBJ1-6; TRBD1 matches 9 bases. The CDR3 covers 16 residues. The germline CDR1 and CDR2 sequences are MNHNS and SASEGT. J was trimmed by 5 bases and V by 4 bases; bases with no gene match: 6. CDR3 bases: TGTGCCAGCAGTGCCGGGGACAGGGTGAATAATTCACCCCTCCACTTT. Translating it yields CASSAGDRVNNSPLHF.

This chain uses TRBV11-2 with TRBJ1-6; 10 bases are shared with TRBD1. Germline loops: CDR1 SGHAT, CDR2 FQNNGV. The junction had 8 bases not matched to a gene; V was cut back by 6 bases and J by 9 bases. The CDR3 runs 15 residues. The CDR3 DNA reads TGTGCCAGCAGACCAGGACAGGGGGTCCCTTCACCCCTCCACTTT. It translates to CASRPGQGVPSPLHF.

The chain is built from TRBV29-1 and TRBJ2-5; the match to TRBD1 covers 9 bases. Germline-derived CDR1 and CDR2 are SQVTM and ANQGSEA. The ends lost 6 bases at V and 2 bases at J; junction bases unmatched: 4. This CDR3 has 13 amino acids. The chain's CDR3 is CSVGGTGQETQYF. CDR3 nucleotide sequence: TGCAGCGTGGGGGGGACAGGGCAAGAGACCCAGTACTTC.

The chain joins TRBV30 to TRBJ1-5; D unresolved. CDR3 length: 13 residues. Germline V gene data show CDR1 as GTSNPN and CDR2 as SVGIG (reference sequence). The V and J ends lost 5 bases and 7 bases respectively, with 15 bases between them. In DNA, the CDR3 is TGTGCCTGGTCAGAGAGGGCACGGCAGCCCCAGCATTTT. It translates to CAWSERARQPQHF.

This clone qualifies as medium-sized (0.01 to 0.1%). The chain joins TRBV29-1 to TRBJ2-7, with 8 positions matching TRBD1. Germline lookup yields CDR1 SQVTM and CDR2 ANQGSEA. After removal of 7 bases from V and 5 bases from J, the junction contained 7 bases not matched to a gene. The CDR3 runs 12 residues. The CDR3 sequence is CSGWTGTDEQYF. The CDR3 nucleotides are TGCAGCGGGTGGACAGGGACGGACGAGCAGTACTTC.

As DNA, the CDR3 is TGCAGCTCTGGTGGCCCTAACTATGGCTACACCTTC. It is translated as CSSGGPNYGYTF. J is TRBJ1-2 and V is TRBV29-1; no firm D call. The CDR3 runs 12 residues. Germline values: CDR1 SQVTM, CDR2 ANQGSEA. The germline V and J ends were trimmed by 8 bases and 0 bases, with 10 bases remaining between them.

The CDR3 sequence: CASSQEGTILEQYF. CDR3 DNA: TGTGCCAGCAGCCAAGAAGGGACTATCCTCGAGCAGTACTTC. J is TRBJ2-7 and V is TRBV4-2; 7 bases fit TRBD2. There are 14 residues in the CDR3. The V gene end was trimmed by 0 bases and the J gene end by 6 bases; junction bases not matched to a gene: 5. CDR1 and CDR2 (germline): LGHNA, YNFKEQ.